This entry features one T cell receptor (beta chain) sequence. Its antigen is not identified. Unexposed donor CD4+ T cells date from about 2011-2018, before the COVID-19 pandemic. After ten to eleven days of culture, CD4+ T cells were isolated. Cells permitting, SARS-CoV-2 S/N and four cold-coronavirus spikes were tested on unexposed-donor CD4+ T cells. Half the medium was replaced with IL-2 medium on days 3 and 7. This specimen belongs to a study of CD4 T cells in relation to SARS-CoV-2 and coronaviruses. Profiling relied on immunoSEQ multiplex PCR, and the TCRdb table lists in-frame clones only, not all of them. Of 20,000 to 25,000 clones listed, roughly three quarters are singletons. The CDR3 length is 16 residues. The V gene end was trimmed by 1 base and the J gene end by 2 bases; junction bases not matched to a gene: 5. Germline V gives CDR1 SGHRS, CDR2 YFSETQ. General study points: Samples before the pandemic and after infection were not matched within any donor. No crossreactivity against non-spike viral proteins was tested here.

The rearrangement uses TRBV5-1 and TRBJ2-3, with 9 nucleotides matching TRBD1. This TCR came from a human donor in good health. The source material was CD4+ T cells from PBMCs, cultured in vitro. The CDR3 protein is CASSLTGTGNTDTQYF. In DNA form, the CDR3 reads TGCGCCAGCAGCTTGACCGGGACAGGGAACACAGATACGCAGTATTTT.